The next 21 T cell receptor beta chains were all read from a single sample in a study of blood T cells in healthy people across ages. Then a second PCR, running roughly 7 to 12 cycles, was carried out with a sample-barcoded 5' primer and a J-beta primer mix. TCRdb itself ran the 5' RACE reads through MiXCR, one entry per CDR3 protein. The repertoire has 380,000 or so distinct CDR3 sequences, 52% of them found once; the top ten carry around 50%. Sequencing input: blood. All receptors come from a man aged 55 to 69 in good health.

V gene TRBV12-3 or TRBV12-4 combines with J gene TRBJ1-5; D not resolved. The CDR3 covers 14 residues. The V end was cut by 6 bases, the J end by 6 bases, with 15 bases between. CDR3 in DNA: TGTGCCAGCAGCCTCCCGGGCCGAAGTCAGCCCCAGCATTTT. Its translation is CASSLPGRSQPQHF.

This clonotype was seen at least ten times. The chain combines TRBV4-3 with TRBJ2-6; tentatively, D is TRBD2 (5 bases). Trimming removed 4 bases at V and 4 bases at J, with 14 bases between. This CDR3 region has 16 residues. Germline CDR1 LGHNA, CDR2 YSLEER. CDR3 amino acids: CASSPLAPGGANVLTF. DNA of the CDR3: TGCGCCAGCAGCCCCTTAGCGCCGGGGGGGGCCAACGTCCTGACTTTC.

The chain recombines TRBV3-1 with TRBJ2-1; D not resolved. From germline, CDR1 is LGHDT and CDR2 YNNKEL (reference sequence). With 2 bases removed from V and 5 bases from J, the gap between germline ends came to 13 bases. The CDR3 is 15 amino acids. CDR3 amino acids: CASSQLRVKNNEQFF. The CDR3, as DNA: TGTGCCAGCAGCCAATTGCGAGTGAAGAACAATGAGCAGTTCTTC.

This clonotype was seen once. The chain recombines TRBV20-1 with TRBJ1-2, with D unresolved. The CDR3 covers 17 residues. Germline CDR1 and CDR2: DFQATT and SNEGSKA (reference sequence). Trimming shortened V by 0 bases and J by 4 bases, and 21 bases separated the two germline ends. DNA of the CDR3: TGCAGTGCTAGAGATAAGAGGGAGAGCGCCGAGGGCTATGGCTACACCTTC. Residues: CSARDKRESAEGYGYTF.

This clonotype was seen a few times. V and J are TRBV7-2 and TRBJ2-4; D is possibly TRBD2 (6 bases). The better agreement between TRBJ2-7 and the DNA end casts doubt on the J call. Germline CDR1 is SGHTA and CDR2 is FQGNSA. The CDR3 contains 14 residues. The CDR3 spells CASSDWRGSDEQYF. Written as DNA, the CDR3 is TGTGCCAGCAGCGATTGGAGGGGATCGGACGAGCAGTACTTC.

This chain links TRBV20-1 with TRBJ1-2, with D possibly TRBD1 on 6 matching bases. CDR3 size: 14 residues. In germline, CDR1 is DFQATT, CDR2 SNEGSKA (reference sequence). Trimming cost V 5 bases and J 13 bases, with 26 bases left between them. The CDR3 spells CSALLPQGGRRSTF. CDR3 in DNA: TGCAGTGCTTTACTCCCACAGGGCGGGAGGCGAAGCACCTTC.

This clonotype occurred a few times. The rearrangement joins TRBV20-1 to TRBJ2-7, with unresolved D. V lost 6 bases and J 4 bases, leaving 13 bases between the germline ends. The CDR3 covers 12 residues. The germline V gene encodes CDR1 DFQATT and CDR2 SNEGSKA (reference sequence). The CDR3 loop reads CSASLGRYEQYF. CDR3 nucleotide sequence: TGCAGTGCCTCACTTGGAAGGTACGAGCAGTACTTC.

The chain joins TRBV10-1 to TRBJ2-7, with no clear D. The DNA end is a closer match to TRBJ2-5, so the J assignment may be wrong. This CDR3 is built from 16 residues. Per the germline V gene, CDR1 is WNHNN and CDR2 is SYGVQD (reference sequence). The CDR3 loop is CASSGSLGRSQETQYF. The CDR3 nucleotides are TGCGCCAGCAGTGGCAGCCTCGGACGGAGCCAAGAGACCCAGTACTTC.

The V call is TRBV20-1, the J call TRBJ2-5; 8 nucleotides line up with TRBD2. Germline V gene lookup returns CDR1 DFQATT and CDR2 SNEGSKA (reference sequence). V was clipped by 3 bases and J by 2 bases; unmatched bases: 14. This CDR3 contains 17 residues. This CDR3 is CSASLRTSPLQQETQYF. For the CDR3, the DNA is TGCAGTGCTAGCCTCCGGACTAGCCCTCTACAACAAGAGACCCAGTACTTC.

In this sample, this clonotype turned up many times. This rearrangement joins TRBV20-1 to TRBJ2-3; D remains ambiguous. CDR1 is DFQATT and CDR2 is SNEGSKA in the germline V gene (reference sequence). V was shortened by 5 bases and J by 6 bases, with 9 bases between the two germline ends. This CDR3 is built from 11 residues. The CDR3 spells CSARVGDTQYF. DNA for the CDR3: TGCAGTGCTCGGGTGGGGGATACGCAGTATTTT.

This chain connects TRBV29-1 to TRBJ2-6, with no clear D. Trimming left V 5 bases short and J 0 bases short, with 11 bases between. The CDR3 contains 15 residues. Germline CDR1 is SQVTM and CDR2 is ANQGSEA. The CDR3 region has the DNA TGCAGCGTTAAGGACGCACCCTCTGGGGCCAACGTCCTGACTTTC. Translating it yields CSVKDAPSGANVLTF.

The chain is built from TRBV20-1 and TRBJ2-7; 8 bases line up with TRBD1. Germline V gene data show CDR1 as DFQATT and CDR2 as SNEGSKA (reference sequence). The CDR3 has 12 residues. Losses at the gene ends were 3 bases for V and 7 bases for J; bases not matched to a gene: 5. Here the CDR3 reads CSASNRGWEQYF. In DNA form, the CDR3 reads TGCAGTGCTAGCAACAGGGGGTGGGAGCAGTACTTC.

This clonotype was seen a handful of times. The V gene is TRBV6-2 or TRBV6-3, the J gene TRBJ1-1; 8 bases align to TRBD1. The germline V gene encodes CDR1 MNHEY and CDR2 SVGEGT. The V gene end was trimmed by 7 bases and the J gene end by 2 bases; junction bases not matched to a gene: 6. This CDR3 has 14 amino acids. The CDR3 DNA is TGTGCCAGCATTCCAGACAGGGGAAACACTGAAGCTTTCTTT. Translation: CASIPDRGNTEAFF.

The chain recombines TRBV4-3 with TRBJ1-6; D not certain. This CDR3 is 18 amino acids long. Germline V gene lookup returns CDR1 LGHNA and CDR2 YSLEER. V lost 1 base and J lost 0, with 13 bases in between. This CDR3 reads CASSQVVVRSSYNSPLHF. In DNA form, the CDR3 reads TGCGCCAGCAGCCAAGTTGTGGTCCGGAGCTCCTATAATTCACCCCTCCACTTT.

In nucleotides, the CDR3 is TGCGCCAGCAGCCAAGGCAGGTTTTTATCCCGCAATGAGCAGTTCTTC. It specifies CASSQGRFLSRNEQFF. The chain joins TRBV4-3 to TRBJ2-1; D ambiguous. This CDR3 has 16 residues. Trimming took 1 base from V and 6 from J, leaving 16 bases between them. Germline V gene data show CDR1 as LGHNA and CDR2 as YSLEER.

The chain uses TRBV6-6 and TRBJ2-3; 9 positions agree with TRBD2. CDR3 size: 16 residues. Germline V gene sequence: CDR1 MNHNY, CDR2 SVGAGI (reference sequence). With 4 bases clipped from V and 3 bases from J, the junction kept 8 bases outside the gene matches. The CDR3 DNA reads as TGTGCCAGCAGTTTCGAGCGGGGGGCCGTGACAGATACGCAGTATTTT. Translated: CASSFERGAVTDTQYF.

The J gene is TRBJ2-7, the V gene TRBV14; 8 nucleotides align to TRBD1. CDR1 is SGHDN and CDR2 is FVKESK in the germline V gene. The CDR3 runs 17 residues. With V trimmed by 4 bases and J by 2 bases, 13 bases remained unmatched. Here the CDR3 DNA reads TGTGCCAGCAGCCGAGACCGACGGACAGGGCAAACCTACGAGCAGTACTTC. This encodes CASSRDRRTGQTYEQYF.

The J gene is TRBJ1-6, the V gene TRBV30, with D uncertain. Germline values: CDR1 GTSNPN, CDR2 SVGIG (reference sequence). Deletions cut 0 bases from V and 6 bases from J, with 9 bases between. The CDR3 length is 14 residues. The CDR3 coding sequence is TGTGCCTGGAGTGTAAACAATGTTAATTCACCCCTCCACTTT. Translated: CAWSVNNVNSPLHF.

V is TRBV21-1 and J is TRBJ2-6; TRBD1 is the table's D call and was not checked against the DNA. TRBV21-1 is described as a pseudogene. The CDR3 sequence is 15 residues long. The CDR3 reads CASSQQGYGANVLTF. CDR3 nucleotide sequence: TGTGCCAGCAGCCAACAGGGATACGGGGCCAACGTCCTGACTTTC.

This sequence joins TRBV25-1 and TRBJ1-1, with unresolved D. The CDR3 is made up of 14 amino acids. The V gene lost 2 bases and the J gene lost 1 base, with 8 bases spanning the gap. The V gene's germline CDR1 is MGHDK and CDR2 SYGVNS. This chain's CDR3 is CASSERGRNTEAFF. The CDR3, as DNA: TGTGCCAGCAGTGAACGAGGGAGGAACACTGAAGCTTTCTTT.

The sample holds a few counts of this clonotype. The J gene is TRBJ2-5, the V gene TRBV5-1; weak D call: TRBD2 (7 bases). The closer fit of TRBJ2-7 to the DNA end suggests the J call may be wrong. Germline V lookup: CDR1 SGHRS, CDR2 YFSETQ. This CDR3 has 13 residues. The CDR3 DNA reads TGCGCCAGCAGCGGGGAGGGGGACTACGAGCAGTACTTC. It yields the protein CASSGEGDYEQYF.